This TCR beta chain is drawn from a study of blood T cell repertoires in COVID-19. Study at large: From T cells, B-cell-depleted T cells, or PBMCs came the material, which was cDNA or gDNA.

The CDR3 covers 15 residues. Deletions cut 5 bases from V and 7 bases from J, with 17 bases between. From germline, CDR1 is MNHEY and CDR2 SMNVEV (reference sequence). Source study methods: From reference gene primer amplification, estimates of nucleated cell counts were derived. Libraries were prepared by immunoSEQ multiplex PCR; TCRdb keeps only in-frame clonotypes and omits some of them. That table is the source of V, J and clone size, and D and trimming were worked out from the DNA. Here the sample spans 140,000 to 150,000 clones, approximately 88% being singletons. The sequence came from a woman aged 45-59 years with acute or convalescent COVID-19. The specimen sequenced was peripheral blood. The chain couples TRBV27 to TRBJ2-2; TRBD2 might be the D (6 bases). The CDR3 DNA reads TGTGCCAGCAGTAACCGGGACTCAGGGAGCGGGGAGCTGTTTTTT. Amino acid sequence: CASSNRDSGSGELFF.